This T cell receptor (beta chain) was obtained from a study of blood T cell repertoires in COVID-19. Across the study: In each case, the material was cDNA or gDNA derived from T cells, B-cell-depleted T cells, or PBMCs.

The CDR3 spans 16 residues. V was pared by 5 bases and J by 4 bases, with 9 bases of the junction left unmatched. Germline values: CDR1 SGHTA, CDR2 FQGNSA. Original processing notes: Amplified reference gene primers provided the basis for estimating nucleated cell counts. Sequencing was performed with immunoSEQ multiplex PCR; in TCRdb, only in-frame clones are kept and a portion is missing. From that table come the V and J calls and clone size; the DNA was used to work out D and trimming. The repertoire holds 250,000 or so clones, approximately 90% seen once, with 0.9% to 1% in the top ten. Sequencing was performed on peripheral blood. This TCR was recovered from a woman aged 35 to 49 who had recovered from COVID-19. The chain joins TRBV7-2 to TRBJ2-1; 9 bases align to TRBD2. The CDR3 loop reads CASSPGGTSRYNEQFF. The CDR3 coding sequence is TGTGCCAGCAGCCCTGGGGGGACTAGCAGATACAATGAGCAGTTCTTC. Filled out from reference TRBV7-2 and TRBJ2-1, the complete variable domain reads GAGVSQSPSNKVTEKGKDVELRCDPISGHTALYWYRQSLGQGLEFLIYFQGNSAPDKSGLPSDRFSAERTGGSVSTLTIQRTQQEDSAVYLCASSPGGTSRYNEQFFGPGTRLTVL.